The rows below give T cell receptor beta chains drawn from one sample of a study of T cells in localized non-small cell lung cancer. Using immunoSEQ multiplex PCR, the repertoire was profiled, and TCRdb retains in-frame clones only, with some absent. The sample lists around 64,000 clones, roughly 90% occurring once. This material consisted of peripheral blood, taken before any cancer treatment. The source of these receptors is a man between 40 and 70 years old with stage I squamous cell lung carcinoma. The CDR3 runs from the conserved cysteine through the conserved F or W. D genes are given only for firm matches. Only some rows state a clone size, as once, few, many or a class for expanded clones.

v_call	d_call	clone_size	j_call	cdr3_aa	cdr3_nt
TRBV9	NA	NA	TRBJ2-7	CASSPGSLYEQYF	TGTGCCAGCAGCCCGGGGTCTTTATACGAGCAGTACTTC
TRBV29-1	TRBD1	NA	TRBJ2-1	CSVLGTGGQSSYNEQFF	TGCAGCGTCCTCGGGACAGGGGGCCAGAGCTCCTACAATGAGCAGTTCTTC
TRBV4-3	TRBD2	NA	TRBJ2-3	CASSQGSGRADTQYF	TGCGCCAGCAGCCAAGGGAGCGGGAGGGCAGATACGCAGTATTTT
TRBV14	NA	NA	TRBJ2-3	CASSQVHTGTDTQYF	TGTGCCAGCAGCCAAGTACATACAGGGACAGATACGCAGTATTTT
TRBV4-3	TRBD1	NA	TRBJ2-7	CASSQDSGGTGDLYEQYF	TGCGCCAGCAGCCAAGATTCAGGGGGGACAGGCGATCTTTACGAGCAGTACTTC
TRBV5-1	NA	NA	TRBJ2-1	CASSLNSPNGNEQFF	TGCGCCAGCAGCTTGAACTCCCCCAACGGCAATGAGCAGTTCTTC
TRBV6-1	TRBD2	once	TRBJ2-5	CASSESGGRGSETQYF	TGTGCCAGCAGTGAATCGGGGGGGAGGGGCAGTGAGACCCAGTACTTC
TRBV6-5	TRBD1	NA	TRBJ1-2	CASSYSQGARYYGYTF	TGTGCCAGCAGTTACTCGCAGGGGGCGCGGTACTATGGCTACACCTTC
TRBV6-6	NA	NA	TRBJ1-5	CASSTDIVYSNQPQHF	TGTGCCAGCAGTACCGACATTGTCTATAGCAATCAGCCCCAGCATTTT
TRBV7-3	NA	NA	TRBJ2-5	CASSLQRGETQYF	TGTGCCAGCAGCTTACAAAGGGGAGAGACCCAGTACTTC
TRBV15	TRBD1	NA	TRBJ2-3	CATSRLTQGDRSDTQYF	TGTGCCACCAGCAGATTGACTCAGGGGGACCGGTCAGATACGCAGTATTTT
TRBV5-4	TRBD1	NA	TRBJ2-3	CASSRGQGATDTQYF	TGTGCCAGCAGCCGGGGACAGGGAGCGACAGATACGCAGTATTTT
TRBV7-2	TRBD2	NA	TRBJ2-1	CASSYPRTSGSSYNEQFF	TGTGCCAGCAGCTACCCTCGGACTAGCGGGAGCTCCTACAATGAGCAGTTCTTC
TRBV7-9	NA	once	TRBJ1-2	CASSVGQTYGYTF	TGTGCCAGCAGCGTCGGGCAAACCTATGGCTACACCTTC
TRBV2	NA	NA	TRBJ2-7	CASHAAVRTYEQYF	TGTGCCAGCCACGCGGCAGTCCGGACCTACGAGCAGTACTTC
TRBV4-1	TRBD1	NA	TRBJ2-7	CASSQGQGLYEQYF	TGCGCCAGCAGCCAGGGACAGGGACTATACGAGCAGTACTTC
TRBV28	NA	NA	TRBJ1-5	CASRKTRRGGVQPQHF	TGTGCCAGCAGAAAGACCCGGCGGGGTGGCGTCCAGCCCCAGCATTTT
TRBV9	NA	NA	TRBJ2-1	CASSVGQTPSSYNEQFF	TGTGCCAGCAGCGTAGGTCAGACACCGAGCTCCTACAATGAGCAGTTCTTC
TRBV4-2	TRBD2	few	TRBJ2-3	CASSQVIKREIVTDTQYF	TGTGCCAGCAGCCAAGTAATAAAGCGGGAGATAGTCACAGATACGCAGTATTTT
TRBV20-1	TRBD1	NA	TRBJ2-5	CSARARQGVDF	TGCAGTGCTAGAGCACGACAGGGAGTGGACTTC
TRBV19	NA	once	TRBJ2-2	CASSKGVYTGELFF	TGTGCCAGTAGTAAGGGGGTATACACCGGGGAGCTGTTTTTT
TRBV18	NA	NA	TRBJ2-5	CASSPSGHEETQYF	TGTGCCAGCTCACCATCGGGACATGAAGAGACCCAGTACTTC
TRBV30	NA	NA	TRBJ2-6	CAWLGAGANVLTF	TGTGCCTGGCTCGGGGCTGGGGCCAACGTCCTGACTTTC
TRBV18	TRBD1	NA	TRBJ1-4	CASSPWSGQGIEEKLFF	TGTGCCAGCTCACCATGGAGCGGACAGGGGATAGAAGAAAAACTGTTTTTT
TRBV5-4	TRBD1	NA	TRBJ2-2	CASSPDRGQTGELFF	TGTGCCAGCAGCCCAGACAGGGGGCAGACCGGGGAGCTGTTTTTT
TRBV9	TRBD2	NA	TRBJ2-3	CASSVVGRAPTDTQYF	TGTGCCAGCAGCGTAGTCGGGAGGGCCCCCACAGATACGCAGTATTTT
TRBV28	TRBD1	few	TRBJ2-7	CASSPGQGIWYEQYF	TGTGCCAGCAGTCCGGGACAGGGGATATGGTACGAGCAGTACTTC
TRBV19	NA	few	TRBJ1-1	CASKQLNTEAFF	TGTGCCAGTAAACAGCTGAACACTGAAGCTTTCTTT
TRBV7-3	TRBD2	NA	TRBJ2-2	CASSLTGLAGEDGELFF	TGTGCCAGCAGCTTAACGGGACTAGCGGGAGAGGACGGGGAGCTGTTTTTT
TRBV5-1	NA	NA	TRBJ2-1	CASSLEGGGVREQFF	TGCGCCAGCAGCTTGGAAGGAGGGGGCGTTCGGGAGCAGTTCTTC
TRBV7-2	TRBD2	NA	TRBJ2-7	CASSYTGRVGEQYF	TGTGCCAGCAGCTACACCGGGAGGGTGGGGGAGCAGTACTTC
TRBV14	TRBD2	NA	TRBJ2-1	CASSQDLGLAGGNEQFF	TGTGCCAGCAGCCAAGACTTAGGACTAGCGGGAGGTAATGAGCAGTTCTTC
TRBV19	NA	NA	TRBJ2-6	CASSTGSSGANVLTF	TGTGCCAGTAGTACAGGGAGCTCTGGGGCCAACGTCCTGACTTTC
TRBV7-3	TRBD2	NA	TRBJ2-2	CASSPIRGRAATGELFF	TGTGCCAGCAGCCCCATACGAGGGAGGGCCGCTACCGGGGAGCTGTTTTTT
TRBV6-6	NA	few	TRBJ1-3	CASSYSNTIYF	TGTGCCAGCAGTTACTCGAACACCATATATTTT
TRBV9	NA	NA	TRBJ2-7	CASSPGFSYEQYF	TGTGCCAGCAGCCCGGGATTTTCCTACGAGCAGTACTTC
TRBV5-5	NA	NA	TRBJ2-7	CASSPGDPYEQYF	TGTGCCAGCAGCCCAGGGGACCCCTACGAGCAGTACTTC
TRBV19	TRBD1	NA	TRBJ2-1	CASSPTGGEQFF	TGTGCCAGTAGCCCAACAGGGGGTGAGCAGTTCTTC
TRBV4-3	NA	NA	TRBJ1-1	CASSAYYGSTNTEAFF	TGCGCCAGCAGCGCGTACTATGGGTCAACCAACACTGAAGCTTTCTTT
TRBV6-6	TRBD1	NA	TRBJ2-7	CASSPSGQGHEQYF	TGTGCCAGCAGCCCATCGGGACAGGGCCACGAGCAGTACTTC
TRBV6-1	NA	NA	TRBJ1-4	CASNARRGRDEKLFF	TGTGCCAGCAATGCCAGGCGGGGTAGGGATGAAAAACTGTTTTTT
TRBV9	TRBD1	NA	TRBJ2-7	CASSLQGAAYEQYF	TGTGCCAGCAGCCTACAGGGGGCGGCCTACGAGCAGTACTTC
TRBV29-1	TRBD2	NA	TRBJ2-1	CSARLAGEGGNEQFF	TGCAGCGCCAGACTAGCGGGAGAGGGAGGCAATGAGCAGTTCTTC
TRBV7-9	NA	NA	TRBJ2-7	CASSRDILEQYF	TGTGCCAGCAGTCGCGACATCCTGGAGCAGTACTTC
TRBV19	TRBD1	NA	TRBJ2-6	CASSLTGTGAGANVLTF	TGTGCCAGTAGTTTGACAGGGACGGGTGCTGGGGCCAACGTCCTGACTTTC
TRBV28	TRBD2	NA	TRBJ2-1	CASSSLAGGMYNEQFF	TGTGCCAGCAGTTCCCTAGCGGGAGGGATGTACAATGAGCAGTTCTTC
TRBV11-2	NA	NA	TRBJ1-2	CASRSTGTSYGYTF	TGTGCCAGCAGATCTACAGGAACCTCCTATGGCTACACCTTC
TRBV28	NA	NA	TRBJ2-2	CASSPPAGNTGELFF	TGTGCCAGCAGTCCCCCCGCTGGAAACACCGGGGAGCTGTTTTTT
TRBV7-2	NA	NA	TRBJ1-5	CASSLAGTQPQHF	TGTGCCAGCAGCCTAGCGGGGACTCAGCCCCAGCATTTT
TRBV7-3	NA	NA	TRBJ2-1	CASSLQLVPSNEQFF	TGTGCCAGCAGCTTACAACTAGTTCCTTCAAATGAGCAGTTCTTC
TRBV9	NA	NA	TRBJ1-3	CASSAHTPGLSSGNTIYF	TGTGCCAGCAGCGCCCATACACCGGGACTGAGCTCTGGAAACACCATATATTTT
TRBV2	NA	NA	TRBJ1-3	CASKEGAGNTIYF	TGTGCCAGCAAGGAGGGGGCTGGAAACACCATATATTTT
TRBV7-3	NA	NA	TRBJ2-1	CASSLTSGRPANEQFF	TGTGCCAGCAGCTTAACCTCAGGGCGGCCGGCGAATGAGCAGTTCTTC
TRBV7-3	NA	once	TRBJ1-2	CASSSTGGYGYTF	TGTGCCAGCAGCTCGACGGGGGGCTATGGCTACACCTTC
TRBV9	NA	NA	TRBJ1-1	CASSSTMDTEAFF	TGTGCCAGCAGCTCCACAATGGACACTGAAGCTTTCTTT